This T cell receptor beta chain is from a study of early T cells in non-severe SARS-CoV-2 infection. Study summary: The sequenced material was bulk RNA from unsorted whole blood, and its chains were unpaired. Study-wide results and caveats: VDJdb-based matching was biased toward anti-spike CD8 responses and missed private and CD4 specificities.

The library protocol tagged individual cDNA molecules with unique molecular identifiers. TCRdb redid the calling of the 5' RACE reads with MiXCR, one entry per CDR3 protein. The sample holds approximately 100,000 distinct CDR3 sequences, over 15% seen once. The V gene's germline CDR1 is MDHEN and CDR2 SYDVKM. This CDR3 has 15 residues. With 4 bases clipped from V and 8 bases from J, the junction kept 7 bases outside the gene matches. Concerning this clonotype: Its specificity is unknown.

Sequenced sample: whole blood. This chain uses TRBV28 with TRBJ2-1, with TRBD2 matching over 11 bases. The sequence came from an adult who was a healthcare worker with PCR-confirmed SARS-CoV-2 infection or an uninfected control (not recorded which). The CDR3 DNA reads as TGTGCCAGCAGTTATTCGAGACTAGCGGGATATGAGCAGTTCTTC. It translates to CASSYSRLAGYEQFF.